This section outlines one TCR beta chain sequence together with its context. The V end was cut by 1 base, the J end by 7 bases, with 29 bases between. Germline V gene data show CDR1 as LGHDT and CDR2 as YNNKEL (reference sequence). This CDR3 comprises 20 residues. The data are from a study of blood T cell repertoires in COVID-19. Background on the study: Material from acute and convalescent COVID-19 was sourced from the United States, Italy and Spain. Sources were T cells, B-cell-depleted T cells, or PBMCs; the material itself was cDNA or gDNA.

Authors' processing steps: It was from reference gene primer amplification that nucleated cell counts were estimated. Profiled with immunoSEQ multiplex PCR; TCRdb holds only in-frame clones, not every one. V and J calls and clone size are as listed in that table; D and trimming were resolved from the DNA. This table holds about 140,000 clones, roughly 89% found once. The V gene is TRBV3-1 (or the pseudogene TRBV3-2), the J gene TRBJ2-1; D possibly corresponds to TRBD2 (5 bases). The receptor was derived from a man younger than 40 with COVID-19, enrolled during active disease. The specimen was peripheral blood. The CDR3 here is CASSQGRKPPNPNGGNEQFF. As DNA, the CDR3 is TGTGCCAGCAGCCAAGGGAGAAAACCACCGAACCCCAACGGCGGGAATGAGCAGTTCTTC.